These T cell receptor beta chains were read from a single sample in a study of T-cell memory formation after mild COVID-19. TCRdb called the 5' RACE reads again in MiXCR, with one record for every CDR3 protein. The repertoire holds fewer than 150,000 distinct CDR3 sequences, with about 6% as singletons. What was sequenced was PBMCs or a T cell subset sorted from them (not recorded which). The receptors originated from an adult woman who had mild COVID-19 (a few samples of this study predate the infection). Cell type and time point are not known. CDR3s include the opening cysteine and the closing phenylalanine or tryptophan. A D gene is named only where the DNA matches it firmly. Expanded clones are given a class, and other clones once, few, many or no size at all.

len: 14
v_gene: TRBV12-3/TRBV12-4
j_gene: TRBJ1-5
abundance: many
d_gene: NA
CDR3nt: TGTGCCAGCGCTCGATCCGGGGATACTCAGCCCCAGCATTTT
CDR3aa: CASARSGDTQPQHF

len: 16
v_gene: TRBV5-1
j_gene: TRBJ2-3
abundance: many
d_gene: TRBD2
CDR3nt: TGCGCCAGCAGCGGCACCGTAGCGGGGACGGGGGATACGCAGTATTTT
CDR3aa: CASSGTVAGTGDTQYF

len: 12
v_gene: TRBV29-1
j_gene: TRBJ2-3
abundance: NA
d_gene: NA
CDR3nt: TGCAGCGCCAGTCTGGCAACAGATACGCAGTATTTT
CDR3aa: CSASLATDTQYF

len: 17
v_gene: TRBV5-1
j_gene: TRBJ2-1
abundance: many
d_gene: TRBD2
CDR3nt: TGCGCCAGCAGCTTGGTTCCGACTAGCGGAGGTTACAATGAGCAGTTCTTC
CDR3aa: CASSLVPTSGGYNEQFF

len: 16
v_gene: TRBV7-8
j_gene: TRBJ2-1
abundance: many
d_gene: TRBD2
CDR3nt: TGTGCCAGCAGCCCCCCTAGCGGGATAGCCTACAATGAGCAGTTCTTC
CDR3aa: CASSPPSGIAYNEQFF

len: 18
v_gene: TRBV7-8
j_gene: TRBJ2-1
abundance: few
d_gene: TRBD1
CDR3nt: TGTGCCAGCAGCTCCACATTTCTCGGGACAGGGGGCTACAATGAGCAGTTCTTC
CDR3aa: CASSSTFLGTGGYNEQFF

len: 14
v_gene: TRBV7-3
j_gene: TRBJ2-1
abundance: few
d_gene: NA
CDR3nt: TGTGCCAGCAGCCCAGCCGGGACGCCGAATGAGCAGTTCTTC
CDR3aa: CASSPAGTPNEQFF

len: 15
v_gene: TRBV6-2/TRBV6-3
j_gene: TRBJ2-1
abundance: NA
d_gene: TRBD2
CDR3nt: TGTGCCAGCAGCTATCTAGCGGGAGTTCGCAATGAGCAGTTCTTC
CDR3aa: CASSYLAGVRNEQFF

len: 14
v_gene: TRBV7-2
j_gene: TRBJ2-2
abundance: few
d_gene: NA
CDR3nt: TGTGCCAGCAGCTCCGGGTCTGTCACCGGGGAGCTGTTTTTT
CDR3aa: CASSSGSVTGELFF

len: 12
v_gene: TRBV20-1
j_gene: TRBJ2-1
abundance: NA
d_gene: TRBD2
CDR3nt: TGCAGTGCTAGCGGGAGGCGCAATGAGCAGTTCTTC
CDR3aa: CSASGRRNEQFF

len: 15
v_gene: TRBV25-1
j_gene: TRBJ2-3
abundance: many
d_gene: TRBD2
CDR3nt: TGTGCCAGCAGTGAGGCCGGGGGGTACACAGATACGCAGTATTTT
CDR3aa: CASSEAGGYTDTQYF

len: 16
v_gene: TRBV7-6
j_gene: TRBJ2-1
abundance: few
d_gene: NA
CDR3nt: TGTGCCAGCAGCTTAGGTTTCAGGGGTCGGTACAATGAGCAGTTCTTC
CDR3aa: CASSLGFRGRYNEQFF

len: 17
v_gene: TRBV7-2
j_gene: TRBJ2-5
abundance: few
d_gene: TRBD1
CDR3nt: TGTGCCAGCAGCCCTTGGGGGACAGGGGGTCTAGGAGAGACCCAGTACTTC
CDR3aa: CASSPWGTGGLGETQYF

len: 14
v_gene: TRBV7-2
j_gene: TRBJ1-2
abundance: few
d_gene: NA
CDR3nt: TGTGCCAGCACCCGTACGCCGGGTAACTATGGCTACACCTTC
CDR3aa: CASTRTPGNYGYTF

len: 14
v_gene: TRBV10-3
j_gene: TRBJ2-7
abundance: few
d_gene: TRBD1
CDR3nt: TGTGCCATCAGTGAGTCACAGGGGTCTTCCGAGCAGTACTTC
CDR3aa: CAISESQGSSEQYF

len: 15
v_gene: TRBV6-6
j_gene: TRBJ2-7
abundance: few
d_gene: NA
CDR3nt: TGTGCCAGCAGTTACGACAATCTTGGACCCTACGAGCAGTACTTC
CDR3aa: CASSYDNLGPYEQYF

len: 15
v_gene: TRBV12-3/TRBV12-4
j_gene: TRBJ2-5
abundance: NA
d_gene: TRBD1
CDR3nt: TGTGCCAGCAGATCGAGGACAGGGGAAGGGGAGACCCAGTACTTC
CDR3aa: CASRSRTGEGETQYF

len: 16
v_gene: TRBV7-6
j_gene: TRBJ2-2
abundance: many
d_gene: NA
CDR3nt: TGTGCCAGCAGCTTAAGTCTGGGGGGCCTCCCCGGGGAGCTGTTTTTT
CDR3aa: CASSLSLGGLPGELFF

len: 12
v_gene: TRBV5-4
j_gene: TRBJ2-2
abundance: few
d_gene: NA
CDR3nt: TGTGCCAGCAGCGCAAGCCGGGGGGAGCTGTTTTTT
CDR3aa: CASSASRGELFF

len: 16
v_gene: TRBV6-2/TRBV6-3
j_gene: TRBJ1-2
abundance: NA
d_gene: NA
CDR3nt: TGTGCCAGCAGTTACTCGAAACGGGGGGCCGGCTATGGCTACACCTTC
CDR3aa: CASSYSKRGAGYGYTF

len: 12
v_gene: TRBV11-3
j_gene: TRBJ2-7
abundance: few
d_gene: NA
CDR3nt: TGTGCCAGCAGCGTTACAGGCTACGAGCAGTACTTC
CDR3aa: CASSVTGYEQYF

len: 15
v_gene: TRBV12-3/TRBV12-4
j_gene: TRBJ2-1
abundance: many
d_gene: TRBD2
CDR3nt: TGTGCCAGCAGTTTGGGCGGGAGTGTACAGAATGAGCAGTTCTTC
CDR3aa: CASSLGGSVQNEQFF

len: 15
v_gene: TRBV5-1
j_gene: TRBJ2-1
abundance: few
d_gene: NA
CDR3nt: TGCGCCAGCAGCAACAGCCCTAGGGGCTACAATGAGCAGTTCTTC
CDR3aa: CASSNSPRGYNEQFF

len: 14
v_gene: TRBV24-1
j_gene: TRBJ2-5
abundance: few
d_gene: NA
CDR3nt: TGTGCCACCAGTTCTCGGAGGGGACGAGAGACCCAGTACTTC
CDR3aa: CATSSRRGRETQYF

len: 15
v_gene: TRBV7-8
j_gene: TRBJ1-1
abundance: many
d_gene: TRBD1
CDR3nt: TGTGCCAGCAGCTCAGGGAACAGGGGACGAACTGAAGCTTTCTTT
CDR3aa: CASSSGNRGRTEAFF

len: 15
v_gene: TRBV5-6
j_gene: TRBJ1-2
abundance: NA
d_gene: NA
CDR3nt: TGTGCCAGCAGCTTAAACAGGGCAGAGGCCTATGGCTACACCTTC
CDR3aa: CASSLNRAEAYGYTF

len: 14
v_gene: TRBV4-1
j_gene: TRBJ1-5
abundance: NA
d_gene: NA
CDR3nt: TGCGCCAGCAGCCAAGCGAGGGGGACTCAGCCCCAGCATTTT
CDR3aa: CASSQARGTQPQHF

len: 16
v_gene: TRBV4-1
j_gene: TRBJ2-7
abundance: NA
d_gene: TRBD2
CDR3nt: TGCGCCAGCAGCCGTGGAGGAAGCGGGGTGCTCTACGAGCAGTACTTC
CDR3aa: CASSRGGSGVLYEQYF

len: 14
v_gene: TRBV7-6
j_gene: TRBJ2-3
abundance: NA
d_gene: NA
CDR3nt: TGTGCCAGCAGCCTCCGCGGGGCAGGGGATACGCAGTATTTT
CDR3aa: CASSLRGAGDTQYF

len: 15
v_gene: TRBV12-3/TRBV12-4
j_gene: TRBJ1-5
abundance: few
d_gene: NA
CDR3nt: TGTGCCAGCAGCCAACAGGGCTTCCCTAATCAGCCCCAGCATTTT
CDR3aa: CASSQQGFPNQPQHF